This T cell receptor (beta chain) was found in a study of shared clonotypes between healthy human individuals. At the level of the study: Every donor yielded three CD4 naive, three CD4 memory, two CD8 naive and one CD8 memory plate. Study outcomes and limitations: Lower generation probabilities were found for non-shared clonotypes than for those shared by all four donors.

In the authors' methods: Filtering differed for immunoSEQ, which gave only junction sequences without quality scores. Only in-frame clones appear in the TCRdb table, and some are missing; sequencing was by immunoSEQ multiplex PCR. Clonal size and the V and J genes are those of that table, whereas D and trimming came from the DNA. The data hold about 2 million clones, with 90% to 95% observed a single time. This CDR3 is 16 amino acids long. Trimming took 1 base from V and 5 from J, leaving 18 bases between them. The germline V gene encodes CDR1 SGHDT and CDR2 YYEEEE. Comment on this clone: Its antigen is not known.

Nashville, Tennessee was home to all donors, each a Caucasian adult. The source of this sequence is a young man in good health. The sample taken for sequencing was naive CD4+ T cells sorted from blood. The sample's subset: CD45RA+ positively selected. The chain recombines TRBV5-6 with TRBJ1-1, with D perhaps matching TRBD1 (5 bases). The CDR3 loop is CASSLWDPSRRTEAFF. Written as DNA, the CDR3 is TGTGCCAGCAGCTTGTGGGACCCCTCCCGTCGGACTGAAGCTTTCTTT.